This T cell receptor (beta chain) was captured by sequencing in a study of shared clonotypes between healthy human individuals. Libraries were prepared by immunoSEQ multiplex PCR; TCRdb keeps only in-frame clonotypes and omits some of them. The sample consists of roughly 1.5 million clones, 95% to 99% of them appearing once. Study-level findings and limits: Sharing of clonotypes among donors was expected to vary with sequencing depth. It was the non-shared clonotypes that had lower generation probabilities than clonotypes shared by all four donors.

Comments on this clone: Its antigen is unidentified.

The CDR3 length is 15 residues. Germline values: CDR1 SGHAT, CDR2 FQNNGV. Between the trimmed V and J ends, which lost 0 bases and 5 bases, there was a span of 11 bases. The TCR comes from a young man in good health. Sequenced material: naive CD4+ T cells sorted from blood. The subset was: CD45RA+ positively selected. The rearrangement links TRBV11-2 to TRBJ2-1; perhaps TRBD1 as D (6 bases). CDR3 sequence (DNA): TGTGCCAGCAGCTTAGATGCCAGGGGAGACAATGAGCAGTTCTTC. It codes for CASSLDARGDNEQFF.